Below are 2 T cell receptor beta chains sequenced from a single sample in a study of blood T cell repertoires in COVID-19. The data were produced by immunoSEQ multiplex PCR, yet TCRdb's version contains in-frame clones alone and is incomplete. The sample lists 150,000 to 200,000 clones; approximately 86% were seen once. The sequencing sample was made of peripheral blood. These receptors were obtained from a man aged 45-60 years with active or convalescent COVID-19.

Only a few counts were recorded for this clone. J is TRBJ1-3 and V is TRBV3-1 (or the pseudogene TRBV3-2); 7 bases fit TRBD1. From germline, CDR1 is LGHDT and CDR2 YNNKEL (reference sequence). V was clipped by 4 bases and J by 4 bases; unmatched bases: 10. The length of the CDR3 is 16 residues. The DNA for the CDR3 is TGTGCCAGCAGCCTAAGAGGGGGCAAGTACGGAAACACCATATATTTT. It codes for CASSLRGGKYGNTIYF.

The gene calls are TRBV15 and TRBJ2-7; D may be TRBD2 (6 bases). This CDR3 contains 14 residues. The germline V and J ends were trimmed by 3 bases and 0 bases, with 9 bases remaining between them. Germline V gives CDR1 LNHNV, CDR2 YYDKDF (reference sequence). The CDR3 is CATSSLDYSYEQYF. CDR3 bases: TGTGCCACCAGCAGCCTGGACTACTCCTACGAGCAGTACTTC.